This T cell receptor (beta chain) was sequenced during a study of breast tumors, draining lymph nodes, adjacent tissues. MiXCR, applied by TCRdb to the multiplex PCR reads, yields one record per CDR3 protein. The sample comprises 20,000 or so distinct CDR3 sequences, approximately 53% of which are singletons, and under 8.5% rests with the top ten. The sample holds many counts of this clonotype. With 4 bases removed from V and 4 bases from J, the gap between germline ends came to 16 bases. This CDR3 has 15 residues. The chain combines TRBV12-3 or TRBV12-4 with TRBJ1-2; the D gene is possibly TRBD1 (5 bases). This sequence originates from a female donor with breast cancer. Some clones in this sample may be carry-over from other donors' samples. Sequencing was performed on breast tumor tissue. The DNA of the CDR3 is TGTGCCAGCAGTTCCGGGGGGAGGCTCGGCTATGGCTACACCTTC. Translated: CASSSGGRLGYGYTF.